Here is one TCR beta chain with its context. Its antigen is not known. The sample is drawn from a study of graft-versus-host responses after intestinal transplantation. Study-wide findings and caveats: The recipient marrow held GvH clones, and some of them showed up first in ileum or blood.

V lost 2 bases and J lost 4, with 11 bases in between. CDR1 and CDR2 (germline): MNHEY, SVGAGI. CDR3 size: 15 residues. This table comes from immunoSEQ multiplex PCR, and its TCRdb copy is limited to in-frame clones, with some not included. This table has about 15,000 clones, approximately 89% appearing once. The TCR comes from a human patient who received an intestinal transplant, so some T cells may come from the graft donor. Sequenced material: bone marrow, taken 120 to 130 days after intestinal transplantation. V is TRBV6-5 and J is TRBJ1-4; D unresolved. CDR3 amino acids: CASSYRGRINEKLFF. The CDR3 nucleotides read TGTGCCAGCAGTTACCGAGGCCGGATTAATGAAAAACTGTTTTTT.